A single sample is the source of the 9 T cell receptor beta chains below, sequenced in a study of type 1 regulatory T cells. Antigens of these TCRs are unknown. MiXCR, run by TCRdb on the reads, gives a single entry per CDR3 protein. The sample lists over 55,000 distinct CDR3 sequences, 50% to 70% occurring once. The specimen was cultured T cells, either the whole culture or a sorted T cell fraction (not recorded which). As to subset: Tr1-enriched cell product generated in vitro against host alloantigens. The receptors originated from a human donor in good health.

This clonotype was seen a few times. The CDR3 protein is CASSVNPSGSLYNEQFF. CDR3 nucleotide sequence: TGTGCCAGCAGCGTAAACCCTAGCGGGAGCTTATACAATGAGCAGTTCTTC. The chain employs TRBV9 and TRBJ2-1; 10 bases line up with TRBD2. Losses at the gene ends were 1 base for V and 4 bases for J; bases not matched to a gene: 8. CDR3 length: 17 residues. Germline V lookup: CDR1 SGDLS, CDR2 YYNGEE.

The chain uses TRBV20-1 and TRBJ2-3; no clear D. This CDR3 is built from 13 residues. The germline V and J ends were trimmed by 4 bases and 2 bases, with 10 bases remaining between them. Germline V gene lookup returns CDR1 DFQATT and CDR2 SNEGSKA (reference sequence). The CDR3, as DNA: TGCAGTGCTATGGACGAGGTCACAGATACGCAGTATTTT. Its translation: CSAMDEVTDTQYF.

The chain uses TRBV15 and TRBJ1-2; D unresolved. The CDR3 loop spans 14 amino acids. Germline assignment: CDR1 LNHNV and CDR2 YYDKDF (reference sequence). Trimming shortened V by 3 bases and J by 8 bases, and 16 bases separated the two germline ends. The CDR3 region has the DNA TGTGCCACCAGCAGGGAACTCCGCAGTCAGGGCTACACCTTC. Translation: CATSRELRSQGYTF.

The chain is built from TRBV7-8 and TRBJ2-1; 16 positions match TRBD2. The J segment lost 0 bases and the V segment lost 4 bases, leaving 9 bases of the junction unmatched. Germline V CDR1 and CDR2: SGHVS, FQNEAQ. The CDR3 loop spans 20 amino acids. The CDR3 region is CASSSGLAGGPPGSYNEQFF. CDR3 DNA sequence: TGTGCCAGCAGCTCGGGACTAGCGGGAGGGCCTCCGGGCTCCTACAATGAGCAGTTCTTC.

The V and J genes are TRBV6-6 and TRBJ2-1; the match to TRBD2 covers 11 bases. Germline CDR1 reads MNHNY; CDR2 reads SVGAGI (reference sequence). V was clipped by 10 bases and J by 7 bases; unmatched bases: 12. The CDR3 extends over 15 amino acids. The CDR3 region has the DNA TGTGCCACATCCACTAGCGGGAGCAGGGGGAATGAGCAGTTCTTC. It codes for CATSTSGSRGNEQFF.

This clonotype was picked up one time. V and J are TRBV24-1 and TRBJ2-1, with 14 bases lining up with TRBD2. V lost 3 bases and J lost 4; bases outside the gene matches: 7. CDR1 KGHDR and CDR2 SFDVKD come from the germline V gene. The length of the CDR3 is 18 residues. The DNA of the CDR3 is TGTGCCACCAGTGATCCCCGGACTAGCGGGAGGTATTACAATGAGCAGTTCTTC. It yields the protein CATSDPRTSGRYYNEQFF.

The chain carries TRBV5-1 and TRBJ2-3; TRBD2 aligns across 11 bases. CDR1 is SGHRS and CDR2 is YFSETQ in the germline V gene. After removal of 1 base from V and 5 bases from J, the junction contained 6 bases not matched to a gene. This CDR3 is built from 16 residues. The CDR3 DNA is TGCGCCAGCAGCTTGCGGGGACTAGCGGTCCGAGATACGCAGTATTTT. Translation gives CASSLRGLAVRDTQYF.

This chain connects TRBV5-1 to TRBJ1-2; D is possibly TRBD1 (6 bases). V dropped 2 bases and J dropped 7 bases, with 15 bases sitting between them. CDR3 length equals 14 residues. Looked up from germline, CDR1 is SGHRS and CDR2 is YFSETQ. The CDR3 coding sequence is TGCGCCAGCAGCTTCGAAGGGGGAACATCTGGCTACACCTTC. Its translation: CASSFEGGTSGYTF.

This rearrangement joins TRBV20-1 to TRBJ2-1; TRBD2 matches 14 bases. J was trimmed by 8 bases and V by 5 bases; bases with no gene match: 5. The CDR3 has 14 amino acids. The germline V gene encodes CDR1 DFQATT and CDR2 SNEGSKA (reference sequence). The CDR3 loop is CSARWTSGRHEQFF. CDR3 nucleotides: TGCAGTGCTCGATGGACTAGCGGGAGGCATGAGCAGTTCTTC.